This TCR beta chain was observed in a study of regulatory T cells in long-lasting Graves disease. Study-level points and caveats: Limited sample numbers may have lowered accuracy.

The sample's time point: newly diagnosed GD, antithyroid drugs for less than 3 months. PBMCs provided the RNA from which the TCR library was made. Graves' disease diagnosis followed American Thyroid Association guidelines. As concerns this clonotype: Its antigen remains unknown.

There are 13 residues in the CDR3. The V gene lost 2 bases and the J gene lost 4 bases, with 9 bases spanning the gap. The germline gives CDR1 SGHDT, CDR2 YYEEEE. CDR3 regions were amplified by Arm-PCR using iRepertoire HTBI primers to build TCR beta libraries. TCRdb passed the multiplex PCR reads through MiXCR, listing each CDR3 protein once. The sample holds 450,000 to 700,000 distinct CDR3 sequences; about 13% are singletons and the top ten take about 10%. Separately, the same data were catalogued under a study of T cells in Graves' hyperthyroidism and ophthalmopathy. In that study: HTBI primers were the set used in a first-round RT-PCR of the TCR CDR3. A median around 5.9 months before onset, the model predicted ophthalmopathy.

This chain connects TRBV5-6 to TRBJ2-5; D is uncertain. Specimen: peripheral blood mononuclear cells (PBMCs), collected at new diagnosis, from a patient treated with antithyroid drugs. This TCR came from a man aged 25-45 years with Graves disease. CDR3 in DNA: TGTGCCAGCAGCTTCGCAAACGCAGAGACCCAGTACTTC. Amino acids: CASSFANAETQYF.